One and the same sample provided the 12 T cell receptor beta chains below, sequenced in a study of pediatric ulcerative colitis. The protocol was immunoSEQ multiplex PCR, while the TCRdb copy is restricted to in-frame clones and leaves out a portion. This sample carries tens of thousands of clones, over 65% of them seen once, and the ten largest clones take roughly 5.2%. Sequenced: blood. These receptors were collected from a boy aged 5-17 years with moderate ulcerative colitis.

The gene calls are TRBV27 and TRBJ1-5, with D possibly matching TRBD1 (5 bases). Germline CDR1 MNHEY, CDR2 SMNVEV (reference sequence). The V end lost 10 bases, the J end lost 10 bases, and 23 bases lay between the germline ends. The CDR3 is 14 amino acids. The DNA of the CDR3 is TGTGCCACATCCGAAATAGCAGGGAATTCTCCCCAGCATTTT. It specifies CATSEIAGNSPQHF.

The chain combines TRBV7-9 with TRBJ2-2; 7 nucleotides line up with TRBD1. The trim removed 4 bases at V and 0 bases at J, leaving 2 bases unmatched. Germline V gene data show CDR1 as SEHNR and CDR2 as FQNEAQ (reference sequence). The CDR3 extends over 15 amino acids. CDR3 protein: CASSSRGTNTGELFF. CDR3 DNA sequence: TGTGCCAGCAGCTCCAGGGGGACGAACACCGGGGAGCTGTTTTTT.

This chain connects TRBV19 to TRBJ1-5; 9 nucleotides line up with TRBD1. The length of the CDR3 is 13 residues. With V trimmed by 7 bases and J by 5 bases, 3 bases remained unmatched. From germline, CDR1 is LNHDA and CDR2 SQIVND (reference sequence). The CDR3 DNA follows: TGTGCCAGTAAGGGACAGGGAGATCAGCCCCAGCATTTT. Translating it yields CASKGQGDQPQHF.

The rearrangement links TRBV25-1 to TRBJ2-3; TRBD2 might be the D (6 bases). Trimming took 2 bases from V and 0 from J, leaving 12 bases between them. Germline V lookup: CDR1 MGHDK, CDR2 SYGVNS. The CDR3 is 16 residues long. CDR3 DNA: TGTGCCAGCAGTGAAGGTCTAGCGCTAAGCACAGATACGCAGTATTTT. Residues: CASSEGLALSTDTQYF.

This chain connects TRBV6-6 to TRBJ2-7; TRBD2 matches 14 bases. Germline trimming cut 6 bases from V and 6 bases from J; bases unmatched to any gene: 4. The CDR3 sequence is 14 residues long. From germline, CDR1 is MNHNY and CDR2 SVGAGI (reference sequence). CDR3 protein: CASRTSGRAGEQYF. For the CDR3, the DNA is TGTGCCAGCAGGACTAGCGGGAGGGCTGGCGAGCAGTACTTC.

The V and J genes are TRBV6-1 and TRBJ2-2; D gene uncertain. CDR3 length: 14 residues. CDR1 is MNHNS, CDR2 SASEGT, per germline. Trimming took 5 bases from V and 4 from J, leaving 11 bases between them. CDR3 in DNA: TGTGCCAGCAGTATTCAACAGTCCACCGGGGAGCTGTTTTTT. Translation gives CASSIQQSTGELFF.

The chain combines TRBV11-2 with TRBJ2-1, with a weak D call TRBD2 (6 bases). Trimming cost V 3 bases and J 6 bases, with 15 bases left between them. CDR1 is SGHAT and CDR2 is FQNNGV in the germline V gene. This CDR3 is 15 amino acids long. In DNA form, the CDR3 reads TGTGCCAGCAGCTTTGGGACTTCTGTCGGCAATGAGCAGTTCTTC. This translates into CASSFGTSVGNEQFF.

The CDR3 DNA reads as TGTGCCAGCAGCCCACCCGACAGGGGCTACGAGCAGTACTTC. Translated: CASSPPDRGYEQYF. V and J are TRBV14 and TRBJ2-7; 8 nucleotides align to TRBD1. Germline V gene data show CDR1 as SGHDN and CDR2 as FVKESK. CDR3 length: 14 residues. V lost 4 bases to trimming and J lost 3 bases; unmatched junction nucleotides: 5.

The chain uses TRBV5-1 and TRBJ2-7, with D unresolved. The CDR3 loop spans 12 amino acids. Germline V gene lookup returns CDR1 SGHRS and CDR2 YFSETQ. Trimming took off 0 bases at V and 6 bases at J, with 7 bases between the two ends. CDR3 amino acids: CASSLEGSEQYF. Here the CDR3 DNA reads TGCGCCAGCAGCTTGGAGGGTTCCGAGCAGTACTTC.

The genes are TRBV7-2 and TRBJ1-2; no firm D call. Germline assignment: CDR1 SGHTA and CDR2 FQGNSA. This CDR3 has 15 amino acids. With 7 bases removed from V and 3 bases from J, the gap between germline ends came to 18 bases. In nucleotides, the CDR3 is TGTGCCAGCACCCAAAGGGCAGTTTCAGACTATGGCTACACCTTC. It is translated as CASTQRAVSDYGYTF.

This chain uses TRBV9 with TRBJ2-1, with D perhaps TRBD1 or TRBD2 (5 bases each). The ends were cut back, 0 bases at V and 4 bases at J, with 14 bases in the middle. This CDR3 region has 16 residues. Germline loops: CDR1 SGDLS, CDR2 YYNGEE. CDR3 region: CASSVDPGTKYNEQFF. The CDR3 DNA follows: TGTGCCAGCAGCGTAGATCCTGGGACCAAATACAATGAGCAGTTCTTC. The variable domain in full, with the rest retrieved from reference TRBV9 and TRBJ2-1, is DSGVTQTPKHLITATGQRVTLRCSPRSGDLSVYWYQQSLDQGLQFLIQYYNGEERAKGNILERFSAQQFPDLHSELNLSSLELGDSALYFCASSVDPGTKYNEQFFGPGTRLTVL.

The rearrangement uses TRBV14 and TRBJ2-4; 7 positions agree with TRBD2. The germline CDR1 and CDR2 sequences are SGHDN and FVKESK. The ends lost 4 bases at V and 0 bases at J; junction bases unmatched: 9. The CDR3 has 17 amino acids. CDR3 sequence: CASSRSSTGGAKNIQYF. The CDR3 nucleotides read TGTGCCAGCAGCCGGTCAAGTACGGGGGGAGCCAAAAACATTCAGTACTTC.